A single sample is the source of the 17 T cell receptor beta chains below, sequenced in a study of blood T cell repertoires in COVID-19. The table came from immunoSEQ multiplex PCR; TCRdb's copy has only in-frame clones and leaves some out. The sample consists of approximately 160,000 clones, 90% of them appearing once. Material for sequencing was peripheral blood. The receptors were gathered from a man between 45 and 60 years old with acute or convalescent COVID-19.

The chain joins TRBV5-6 to TRBJ1-1; D not certain. This CDR3 is built from 13 residues. The germline V gene has CDR1 SGHDT and CDR2 YYEEEE. V dropped 4 bases and J dropped 6 bases, with 13 bases sitting between them. The CDR3 bases are TGTGCCAGCAGCACCGCAGTTGTCTCTGAAGCTTTCTTT. Its translation: CASSTAVVSEAFF. The variable domain in full, completed from reference TRBV5-6 and TRBJ1-1, reads DAGVTQSPTHLIKTRGQQVTLRCSPKSGHDTVSWYQQALGQGPQFIFQYYEEEERQRGNFPDRFSGHQFPNYSSELNVNALLLGDSALYLCASSTAVVSEAFFGQGTRLTVV.

The chain uses TRBV9 and TRBJ2-3; D may be TRBD2 (6 bases). This CDR3 region has 15 residues. In germline, CDR1 is SGDLS, CDR2 YYNGEE. The V end was cut by 3 bases, the J end by 2 bases, with 13 bases between. Here the CDR3 DNA reads TGTGCCAGCAGCGGAATAGCGGAGCCCACAGATACGCAGTATTTT. Protein product: CASSGIAEPTDTQYF.

In its sample, this clone was seen a few times. This chain uses TRBV7-8 with TRBJ1-2; no firm D call. Per germline, CDR1 SGHVS and CDR2 FQNEAQ. The CDR3 sequence is 14 residues long. Trimming shortened V by 3 bases and J by 0 bases, and 8 bases separated the two germline ends. The CDR3 region has the DNA TGTGCCAGCAGCTTGGAGGGATCTAACTATGGCTACACCTTC. Translation: CASSLEGSNYGYTF.

The chain has TRBV7-9 and TRBJ2-2; TRBD1 aligns across 9 bases. The CDR3 covers 17 residues. Germline V lookup: CDR1 SEHNR, CDR2 FQNEAQ (reference sequence). J was trimmed by 2 bases and V by 6 bases; bases with no gene match: 10. As DNA, the CDR3 is TGTGCCAGCAGTTTCAGCGGACAGGGGCTTAACACCGGGGAGCTGTTTTTT. Protein sequence: CASSFSGQGLNTGELFF.

The J gene is TRBJ1-3, the V gene TRBV28; D perhaps matches TRBD1 (5 bases). The CDR3 length is 14 residues. CDR1 and CDR2 (germline): MDHEN, SYDVKM. Trimming took off 5 bases at V and 15 bases at J, with 23 bases between the two ends. The DNA for the CDR3 is TGTGCCAGCAGTGGAGAGGCTCTCTCCTCTCAGGGATATTTT. This sequence encodes CASSGEALSSQGYF.

Details on this clone: Sequence at one end of the junction differs from germline and may be a read error. The rearrangement joins TRBV5-1 to TRBJ2-2, with TRBD1 matching 7 bases. Germline assignment: CDR1 SGHRS and CDR2 YFSETQ. The CDR3 spans 15 residues. CDR3 DNA: TGCGCCAGCAGCTTAAAGACAGGGAACGCCGGGGAGCTGTTTTTT. It is translated as CASSLKTGNAGELFF. Based on the CDR3 plus reference TRBV5-1 and TRBJ2-2, the full variable domain is KAGVTQTPRYLIKTRGQQVTLSCSPISGHRSVSWYQQTPGQGLQFLFEYFSETQRNKGNFPGRFSGRQFSNSRSEMNVSTLELGDSALYLCASSLKTGNAGELFFGEGSRLTVL.

The chain uses TRBV2 and TRBJ2-5, with TRBD2 as a possible D gene (5 bases). In germline, CDR1 is SNHLY, CDR2 FYNNEI. The CDR3 is 14 amino acids. V lost 6 bases, J lost 1 base, and 12 bases lay in between. CDR3 DNA sequence: TGTGCCAGCAGCCTCCGGGAAACCCAAGAGACCCAGTACTTC. It encodes CASSLRETQETQYF. The full variable domain, with the rest looked up from reference TRBV2 and TRBJ2-5, is EPEVTQTPSHQVTQMGQEVILRCVPISNHLYFYWYRQILGQKVEFLVSFYNNEISEKSEIFDDQFSVERPDGSNFTLKIRSTKLEDSAMYFCASSLRETQETQYFGPGTRLLVL.

The chain couples TRBV9 to TRBJ1-4; D possibly corresponds to TRBD1 (5 bases). Germline V lookup: CDR1 SGDLS, CDR2 YYNGEE. This CDR3 has 16 amino acids. The V end lost 4 bases, the J end lost 4 bases, and 17 bases lay between the germline ends. CDR3 loop: CASSPGGRINNEKLFF. The CDR3 DNA follows: TGTGCCAGCAGCCCCGGGGGGAGGATAAATAATGAAAAACTGTTTTTT.

The rearrangement links TRBV19 to TRBJ1-2; 8 bases map to TRBD1. This CDR3 comprises 14 residues. In germline, CDR1 is LNHDA, CDR2 SQIVND (reference sequence). With V trimmed by 6 bases and J by 2 bases, 5 bases remained unmatched. DNA of the CDR3: TGTGCCAGTAGACACAGACAGGGGAACTATGGCTACACCTTC. Protein: CASRHRQGNYGYTF.

This chain uses TRBV6-5 with TRBJ2-7; 8 bases match TRBD1. The CDR3 consists of 14 residues. Germline CDR1 reads MNHEY; CDR2 reads SVGAGI. J was trimmed by 5 bases and V by 2 bases; bases with no gene match: 5. The chain's CDR3 is CASSYRTGTHEQYF. CDR3 DNA: TGTGCCAGCAGTTACAGGACAGGGACCCACGAGCAGTACTTC.

This rearrangement joins TRBV7-9 to TRBJ2-1, with TRBD2 matching over 12 bases. The CDR3 runs to 19 residues. Trimming cost V 0 bases and J 0 bases; bases outside gene matches: 6. The germline CDR1 and CDR2 sequences are SEHNR and FQNEAQ (reference sequence). CDR3 coding DNA: TGTGCCAGCAGCTTAGCCGGACTAGCGGGATTAAGCTCCTACAATGAGCAGTTCTTC. This sequence encodes CASSLAGLAGLSSYNEQFF.

The rearrangement uses TRBV9 and TRBJ2-3, with 8 bases aligning to TRBD1. Per the germline V gene, CDR1 is SGDLS and CDR2 is YYNGEE. V lost 4 bases and J lost 2; bases outside the gene matches: 21. CDR3 length equals 20 residues. The CDR3 nucleotides read TGTGCCAGCAGCTTCCTAACTCGTCCCTCGGACAGGGCGAACACAGATACGCAGTATTTT. It encodes CASSFLTRPSDRANTDTQYF. Together with reference TRBV9 and TRBJ2-3, the CDR3 gives the full variable domain: DSGVTQTPKHLITATGQRVTLRCSPRSGDLSVYWYQQSLDQGLQFLIQYYNGEERAKGNILERFSAQQFPDLHSELNLSSLELGDSALYFCASSFLTRPSDRANTDTQYFGPGTRLTVL.

This sequence joins TRBV10-3 and TRBJ1-3; D ambiguous. Trimming left V 7 bases short and J 7 bases short, with 14 bases between. The CDR3 length is 13 residues. Per the germline V gene, CDR1 is ENHRY and CDR2 is SYGVKD. CDR3 in amino acids: CAIKPGSGNTIYF. CDR3 DNA: TGTGCCATCAAACCGGGGTCAGGTAACACCATATATTTT.

The rearrangement uses TRBV4-2 and TRBJ2-1; D might be TRBD2 (7 bases). V was shortened by 0 bases and J by 9 bases, with 9 bases between the two germline ends. The CDR3 covers 13 residues. Germline values: CDR1 LGHNA, CDR2 YNFKEQ. The CDR3 reads CASSQEGGVEQFF. DNA of the CDR3: TGTGCCAGCAGCCAAGAAGGGGGGGTTGAGCAGTTCTTC.

V gene TRBV6-5 combines with J gene TRBJ2-3; maybe TRBD2 (5 bases). Trimming took off 3 bases at V and 2 bases at J, with 15 bases between the two ends. This CDR3 comprises 16 residues. CDR1 is MNHEY, CDR2 SVGAGI, per germline. The CDR3 sequence: CASSYLNPRDTDTQYF. As DNA, the CDR3 is TGTGCCAGCAGTTATTTGAATCCCCGGGACACAGATACGCAGTATTTT.

The chain links TRBV19 to TRBJ2-1; D is perhaps TRBD2 (5 bases). V lost 3 bases and J 10 bases, leaving 13 bases between the germline ends. Germline values: CDR1 LNHDA, CDR2 SQIVND (reference sequence). The CDR3 spans 13 residues. The CDR3 nucleotides are TGTGCCAGTAGTATGAGTCTAGCCGGGGAGCAGTTCTTC. This gives the protein CASSMSLAGEQFF.

The V call is TRBV30, the J call TRBJ2-7; 9 bases map to TRBD1. J was trimmed by 6 bases and V by 3 bases; bases with no gene match: 6. The CDR3 is 13 residues long. In germline, CDR1 is GTSNPN, CDR2 SVGIG (reference sequence). DNA of the CDR3: TGTGCCTGGAGCGTCGGACAGGGGATCGAGCAGTACGTC. Translated: CAWSVGQGIEQYV.